This T cell receptor (beta chain) came from a study of Tregs in tolerant kidney transplant recipients. Study outcomes and limitations: Few patients were studied, so findings need validation in larger groups.

Trimming shortened V by 2 bases and J by 12 bases, and 11 bases separated the two germline ends. This CDR3 has 12 residues. Germline CDR1 is WSHSY and CDR2 is SAAADI. Method: immunoSEQ multiplex PCR; TCRdb's copy keeps in-frame clones and lacks some. The sample shows some 55,000 clones, roughly 85% of them seen only once. On this clone itself: Its antigen is unknown.

Unstimulated Tregs (CD4+CD25+CD127-) and CD4+CD25- non-Tregs were sorted from PBMCs. Thawed PBMCs were rested overnight at 37°C with roughly 200 IU/ml IL-2 before regulatory T cell sorting. The receptor comes from a human donor who received a combined kidney and bone marrow transplant. The chain recombines TRBV10-2 with TRBJ2-1; tentatively, D is TRBD1 (5 bases). The specimen was Tregs from blood, collected before the transplant. CDR3 sequence (DNA): TGCGCCAGCAGTGAGATCCTTAGGGGGCAGTTCTTC. The encoded protein is CASSEILRGQFF.